Listed here is a single TCR beta chain. No antigen is known for it. PCR used 60 Vbeta primers and 13 Jbeta primers. Assay used: immunoSEQ multiplex PCR; TCRdb lists only in-frame clones, some missing. The profile shows 55,000 to 70,000 clones, 83% of them singletons. The data originate from a study of cytomegalovirus exposure and HLA in healthy donors. At sampling all donors were nominally healthy, likely with unrecorded immune exposures. With V trimmed by 7 bases and J by 4 bases, 6 bases remained unmatched. This CDR3 has 14 amino acids. Germline V gene data show CDR1 as SGDLS and CDR2 as YYNGEE. Whole-study results and caveats: Some V segments could not be told apart, so they were left out, TRBV6-2 and TRBV6-3 among them. There were some public TCRs occurring in many donors, but most TCR sequences were rare. In a later analysis, donors in an Asian-associated ancestry cluster reportedly had fewer N-insertions in productive TCRs than the cohort mean.

The rearrangement uses TRBV9 and TRBJ2-3, with 10 bases matching TRBD2. The receptor comes from a human donor in good health. The sequenced sample consisted of PBMCs. CDR3 DNA sequence: TGTGCCAGCGGGCTAGCGGGAGCTTCAGATACGCAGTATTTT. Translating gives CASGLAGASDTQYF. The full variable domain, in which reference TRBV9 and TRBJ2-3 provide the parts outside the CDR3, is DSGVTQTPKHLITATGQRVTLRCSPRSGDLSVYWYQQSLDQGLQFLIQYYNGEERAKGNILERFSAQQFPDLHSELNLSSLELGDSALYFCASGLAGASDTQYFGPGTRLTVL.